A single sample is the source of the 6 T cell receptor beta chains below, sequenced in a study of CD8+ T cells in alopecia areata (dated by TCRdb to the late 2010s). The time point label, read with the paper, signifies: about 4 weeks on oral tofacitinib. The treatment or condition label here, explained by the study, means: oral pan-JAK inhibitor, 5-10 mg twice daily. The library relied on the immunoSEQ multiplex PCR assay. RNA was extracted from all samples and reverse transcribed into cDNA, which served as template for TCR sequencing. Sourced from immuneACCESS, this table was stored by TCRdb with only in-frame sequences that have V and J called. A share of the clones is absent; for the studies checked, an unresolved V gene accounts for under half, and the remainder has no known explanation. For this sample the table gives 130,000 or so clones, of which 85% to 90% were detected only once. The ten largest clones capture about 13% of the sample.

Sequencing used CD8+ T cells sorted from blood, obtained at week 4, from a patient treated with tofacitinib. These receptors were taken from a human donor with alopecia areata.

This rearrangement joins TRBV29-1 to TRBJ2-7, with TRBD2 matching over 14 bases. From germline, CDR1 is SQVTM and CDR2 ANQGSEA. With 4 bases clipped from V and 4 bases from J, the junction kept 6 bases outside the gene matches. This CDR3 spans 15 amino acids. In DNA form, the CDR3 reads TGCAGCGTTGCATTGGGACTAGCGGGAGTGTACGAGCAGTACTTC. Translated, it gives CSVALGLAGVYEQYF.

The chain employs TRBV11-2 and TRBJ1-1; tentatively, D is TRBD1 (6 bases). Germline-derived CDR1 and CDR2 are SGHAT and FQNNGV. Trimming stripped 6 bases from V and 6 bases from J, with 14 bases between. The CDR3 is made up of 13 amino acids. CDR3 residues: CASRLGALAEAFF. In nucleotides, the CDR3 is TGTGCCAGCAGACTGGGGGCGCTGGCTGAAGCTTTCTTT.

The V and J genes are TRBV9 and TRBJ2-3, with 11 bases aligning to TRBD2. This CDR3 is built from 15 residues. V trimming: 4 bases; J trimming: 5 bases; junction bases outside the gene matches: 6. The germline V gene encodes CDR1 SGDLS and CDR2 YYNGEE. The CDR3 is CASSFSGGAKDTQYF. Written as DNA, the CDR3 is TGTGCCAGCAGCTTTAGCGGGGGGGCTAAAGATACGCAGTATTTT. Full variable domain (missing parts from reference TRBV9 and TRBJ2-3): DSGVTQTPKHLITATGQRVTLRCSPRSGDLSVYWYQQSLDQGLQFLIQYYNGEERAKGNILERFSAQQFPDLHSELNLSSLELGDSALYFCASSFSGGAKDTQYFGPGTRLTVL.

The CDR3 loop reads CASTQRESGDTGELFF. DNA of the CDR3: TGCGCCAGCACCCAGCGGGAAAGCGGGGACACCGGGGAGCTGTTTTTT. The chain uses TRBV4-1 and TRBJ2-2, with TRBD2 matching 7 bases. The length of the CDR3 is 16 residues. V lost 7 bases, J lost 3 bases, and 11 bases stayed unmatched. Germline V gene sequence: CDR1 MGHRA, CDR2 YSYEKL.

The chain uses TRBV9 and TRBJ2-4; D could derive from TRBD1 or TRBD2 (5 bases each). The germline V gene has CDR1 SGDLS and CDR2 YYNGEE. This CDR3 contains 14 residues. The V gene lost 3 bases and the J gene lost 5 bases, with 12 bases spanning the gap. The CDR3 loop is CASSAARDENIQYF. The CDR3 DNA is TGTGCCAGCAGCGCCGCTAGGGACGAAAACATTCAGTACTTC. Using reference TRBV9 and TRBJ2-4 for the parts outside the CDR3, the full variable domain is DSGVTQTPKHLITATGQRVTLRCSPRSGDLSVYWYQQSLDQGLQFLIQYYNGEERAKGNILERFSAQQFPDLHSELNLSSLELGDSALYFCASSAARDENIQYFGAGTRLSVL.

The rearrangement uses TRBV29-1 and TRBJ1-2, with 7 bases that match TRBD1. This CDR3 spans 11 amino acids. The ends lost 7 bases at V and 3 bases at J; junction bases unmatched: 2. CDR1 is SQVTM, CDR2 ANQGSEA, per germline. The CDR3, as DNA: TGCAGCGAAGGGACAGACTATGGCTACACCTTC. Translation gives CSEGTDYGYTF.